This entry is about one T cell receptor (beta chain). Its antigen is currently unknown. Deletions cut 3 bases from V and 3 bases from J, with 9 bases between. Germline V lookup: CDR1 LNHDA, CDR2 SQIVND (reference sequence). CDR3 length equals 14 residues. Method: immunoSEQ multiplex PCR; TCRdb's copy keeps in-frame clones and lacks some. The table lists roughly 95,000 clones, 80% to 95% of them singletons. The sample originates from a study of T cell responses to AZD1222 COVID-19 vaccine. Second doses at about 4 or about 12 weeks were pooled. Study-level results: Following two doses of AZD1222, Spike-specific TCR breadth and depth rose. Among spike-specific TCRs, nearly half reportedly target unmutated variant regions.

J is TRBJ2-1 and V is TRBV19; D perhaps matches TRBD1 (6 bases). This sequence originates from an adult who received the AZD1222 COVID-19 vaccine. This specimen consisted of peripheral blood, obtained 28 days after the second AZD1222 dose. The CDR3 DNA is TGTGCCAGTAGTATGGGACATAACTACAATGAGCAGTTCTTC. It is translated as CASSMGHNYNEQFF.